Below are 21 T cell receptor beta chains sequenced from a single sample in a study of blood T cells in healthy people across ages. A second PCR, run for roughly 7 to 12 cycles, used a sample-barcoded 5' primer plus a J-beta primer mix. TCRdb independently ran MiXCR on the 5' RACE reads; one entry per CDR3 protein. The table has 790,000 or so distinct CDR3 sequences, 45% to 70% seen once. Input material: blood. These TCRs come from a man aged 40-55 years in good health.

The genes are TRBV25-1 and TRBJ2-1; 16 nucleotides line up with TRBD2. Trimming cost V 0 bases and J 8 bases; bases outside gene matches: 7. The CDR3 runs 18 residues. Germline lookup yields CDR1 MGHDK and CDR2 SYGVNS. In DNA, the CDR3 is TGTGCCAGCAGTGAATATGGGACTAGCGGGAGGGAGATGTATGAGCAGTTCTTC. This translates into CASSEYGTSGREMYEQFF.

This clonotype appeared a few times. DNA for the CDR3: TGTGCCACCAGCAGTGTACGAGGGACATCATCTCCTACTGAAGCTTTCTTT. Protein product: CATSSVRGTSSPTEAFF. The genes are TRBV15 and TRBJ1-1, with a tentative D call TRBD1 (6 bases). This CDR3 has 17 residues. Germline CDR1 LNHNV, CDR2 YYDKDF (reference sequence). V gave up 3 bases and J gave up 5 bases, with 22 bases separating them.

This clonotype was counted between two and nine times. The chain joins TRBV14 to TRBJ2-1, with D perhaps matching TRBD1 (5 bases). The length of the CDR3 is 15 residues. Trimming pared 7 bases from V and 5 bases from J, leaving 18 bases between. CDR1 and CDR2 (germline): SGHDN, FVKESK. Here the CDR3 reads CASNNRLTENNEQFF. DNA for the CDR3: TGTGCCAGCAACAATCGCCTGACAGAAAACAATGAGCAGTTCTTC.

The chain joins TRBV20-1 to TRBJ2-2; D is unclear. Looked up from germline, CDR1 is DFQATT and CDR2 is SNEGSKA (reference sequence). Trimming took 0 bases from V and 6 from J, leaving 17 bases between them. The CDR3 is 16 amino acids. The CDR3 coding sequence is TGCAGTGCTAGAGATCTCGCCAGGAACGGGCCCGGGGAGCTGTTTTTT. This sequence encodes CSARDLARNGPGELFF.

The genes are TRBV3-1 and TRBJ2-5, with TRBD1 as a possible D gene (6 bases). Trimming shortened V by 1 base and J by 3 bases, and 24 bases separated the two germline ends. Germline values: CDR1 LGHDT, CDR2 YNNKEL (reference sequence). The CDR3 sequence is 19 residues long. The CDR3 reads CASSQAPVPPRGTEETQYF. CDR3 nucleotides: TGTGCCAGCAGCCAAGCCCCGGTTCCACCAAGGGGGACCGAAGAGACCCAGTACTTC.

This chain's CDR3 is CSALSSGANVLTF. For the CDR3, the DNA is TGCAGCGCTCTCAGCTCTGGGGCCAACGTCCTGACTTTC. The gene calls are TRBV29-1 and TRBJ2-6; no clear D gene. The V end was cut by 7 bases, the J end by 0 bases, with 7 bases between. Looked up from germline, CDR1 is SQVTM and CDR2 is ANQGSEA. The CDR3 length is 13 residues.

This clonotype occurred a few times. CDR3 loop: CASIRGPGANVLTF. For the CDR3, the DNA is TGTGCCAGCATCAGGGGCCCTGGGGCCAACGTCCTGACTTTC. The chain has TRBV6-1 and TRBJ2-6; D perhaps matches TRBD1 (6 bases). Per the germline V gene, CDR1 is MNHNS and CDR2 is SASEGT. The CDR3 spans 14 residues. V dropped 7 bases and J dropped 2 bases, with 9 bases sitting between them.

This clonotype was detected only a few times. The rearrangement uses TRBV25-1 and TRBJ1-2; no clear D gene. CDR3 length: 14 amino acids. The germline V gene encodes CDR1 MGHDK and CDR2 SYGVNS. V was cut by 1 base and J by 2 bases, with 8 bases left in between. CDR3 residues: CASSESGSNYGYTF. The CDR3 bases are TGTGCCAGCAGTGAATCCGGCAGCAACTATGGCTACACCTTC.

V is TRBV18 and J is TRBJ2-5; D unresolved. The V gene lost 3 bases and the J gene lost 3 bases, with 8 bases spanning the gap. The germline V gene has CDR1 KGHSH and CDR2 LQKENI. The CDR3 extends over 13 amino acids. CDR3 residues: CASSPPVEETQYF. The CDR3 DNA follows: TGTGCCAGCTCACCCCCGGTCGAAGAGACCCAGTACTTC.

The rearrangement joins TRBV10-3 to TRBJ2-7; either TRBD1 or TRBD2 may fit D (5 bases each). V lost 0 bases and J lost 4, with 10 bases in between. CDR3 length equals 14 residues. Per the germline V gene, CDR1 is ENHRY and CDR2 is SYGVKD. The CDR3 spells CAISESGTIYEQYF. The DNA of the CDR3 is TGTGCCATCAGTGAGTCGGGGACGATTTACGAGCAGTACTTC.

This clonotype showed up just once. The V gene is TRBV27, the J gene TRBJ1-5; tentative D call: TRBD1 (5 bases). Germline CDR1 MNHEY, CDR2 SMNVEV (reference sequence). CDR3 size: 15 residues. The V gene lost 11 bases and the J gene lost 4 bases, with 21 bases spanning the gap. The CDR3, as DNA: TGTGCCTACGCGGCCAGGGAATCTACAAATCAGCCCCAGCATTTT. Protein: CAYAARESTNQPQHF.

This clonotype was observed many times. The rearrangement joins TRBV28 to TRBJ1-1; no definite D call. The CDR3 is 13 amino acids. V was pared by 5 bases and J by 2 bases, with 9 bases between. Germline CDR1 is MDHEN and CDR2 is SYDVKM. The CDR3 loop is CASSRTGNTEAFF. For the CDR3, the DNA is TGTGCCAGCAGTAGGACCGGTAACACTGAAGCTTTCTTT.

This clonotype was picked up one time. The rearrangement links TRBV7-3 to TRBJ2-1; possibly TRBD1 for D (7 bases). V shed 1 base and J shed 5 bases, with 21 bases lying between them. CDR3 size: 18 residues. CDR1 is SGHTA and CDR2 is FQGTGA in the germline V gene. This CDR3 is CASSLKPPVRGVNNEQFF. DNA of the CDR3: TGTGCCAGCAGCTTAAAGCCCCCGGTCAGGGGGGTTAACAATGAGCAGTTCTTC.

The chain uses TRBV7-9 and TRBJ2-5; perhaps TRBD1 as D (6 bases). The CDR3 consists of 16 residues. Trimming stripped 6 bases from V and 7 bases from J, with 24 bases between. The germline V gene has CDR1 SEHNR and CDR2 FQNEAQ (reference sequence). The DNA for the CDR3 is TGTGCCAGCAGGGAACAGGGTGTGTCCCAAAAAGGGACCCAGTACTTC. Translating it yields CASREQGVSQKGTQYF.

This clonotype came up once. This chain links TRBV29-1 with TRBJ2-6; TRBD2 agrees at 7 bases. The trim removed 4 bases at V and 2 bases at J, leaving 11 bases unmatched. Germline V gives CDR1 SQVTM, CDR2 ANQGSEA. The CDR3 is 17 amino acids. CDR3 DNA: TGCAGCGTTGTGACCGGGAGGTTAGGGGCTGGGGCCAACGTCCTGACTTTC. The encoded protein is CSVVTGRLGAGANVLTF.

J is TRBJ1-2 and V is TRBV7-6, with D maybe TRBD1 (6 bases). Germline CDR1 SGHVS, CDR2 FNYEAQ. The CDR3 runs to 13 residues. V lost 4 bases and J lost 4, with 10 bases in between. The CDR3, as DNA: TGTGCCAGCAGCTCCAGGACAGCCTATGGCTACACCTTC. Translated: CASSSRTAYGYTF.

V usage is TRBV9 and J usage is TRBJ2-3; 12 positions match TRBD2. The CDR3 extends over 18 amino acids. Losses at the gene ends were 4 bases for V and 2 bases for J; bases not matched to a gene: 11. Germline V lookup: CDR1 SGDLS, CDR2 YYNGEE. The CDR3 coding sequence is TGTGCCAGCAGCCTTCCCCCTACTAGCGGGGGGATCACAGATACGCAGTATTTT. Protein sequence: CASSLPPTSGGITDTQYF.

V usage is TRBV7-2 and J usage is TRBJ2-3, with TRBD2 identical over 13 bases. V lost 4 bases and J lost 13; bases outside the gene matches: 17. CDR3 length: 17 amino acids. Germline V gene lookup returns CDR1 SGHTA and CDR2 FQGNSA. For the CDR3, the DNA is TGTGCCAGCAGCTCCCCATCGGGACTAGCGGGAAGATACGTGGAGTATTTT. Protein: CASSSPSGLAGRYVEYF.

On this clonotype: One junction end disagrees with the germline gene, perhaps due to a read error. The V and J genes are TRBV7-2 and TRBJ2-2; 9 nucleotides align to TRBD2. This CDR3 is 17 amino acids long. Per the germline V gene, CDR1 is SGHTA and CDR2 is FQGNSA. The CDR3: CAGSLRLADPNTGELFF. DNA for the CDR3: TGTGCCGGCAGCTTGCGACTAGCGGATCCGAACACCGGGGAGCTGTTTTTT. Complete variable domain (other parts from reference TRBV7-2 and TRBJ2-2): GAGVSQSPSNKVTEKGKDVELRCDPISGHTALYWYRQSLGQGLEFLIYFQGNSAPDKSGLPSDRFSAERTGGSVSTLTIQRTQQEDSAVYLCAGSLRLADPNTGELFFGEGSRLTVL.

This chain joins TRBV7-2 and TRBJ2-5, with D unclear. Deletions cut 5 bases from V and 4 bases from J, with 17 bases between. Germline CDR1 reads SGHTA; CDR2 reads FQGNSA. The CDR3 spans 15 residues. The CDR3, as DNA: TGTGCCAGCAGCGTCCCGAGTAGCCTAGTAGAGACCCAGTACTTC. This gives the protein CASSVPSSLVETQYF.

The gene calls are TRBV7-2 and TRBJ2-1; perhaps TRBD2 as D (6 bases). With 6 bases removed from V and 13 bases from J, the gap between germline ends came to 22 bases. This CDR3 contains 14 residues. Germline CDR1 SGHTA, CDR2 FQGNSA. The chain's CDR3 is CASRPWGEEETQFF. CDR3 nucleotide sequence: TGTGCCAGCAGACCCTGGGGGGAGGAGGAGACCCAGTTCTTC.